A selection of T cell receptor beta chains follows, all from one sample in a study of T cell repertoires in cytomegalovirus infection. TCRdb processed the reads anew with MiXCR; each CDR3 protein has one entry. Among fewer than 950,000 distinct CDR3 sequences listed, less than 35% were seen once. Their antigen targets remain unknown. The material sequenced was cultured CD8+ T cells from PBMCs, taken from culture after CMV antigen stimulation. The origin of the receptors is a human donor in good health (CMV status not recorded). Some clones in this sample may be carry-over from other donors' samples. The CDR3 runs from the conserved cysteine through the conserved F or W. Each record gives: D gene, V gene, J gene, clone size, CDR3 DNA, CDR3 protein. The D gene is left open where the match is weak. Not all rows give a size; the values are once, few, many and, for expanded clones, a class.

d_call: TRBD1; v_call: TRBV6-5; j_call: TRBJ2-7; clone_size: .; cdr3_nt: TGTGCCAGCAGTTACACCGGCACCTCTCAGGGGGTCCTCTACGAGCAGTACTTC; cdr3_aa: CASSYTGTSQGVLYEQYF
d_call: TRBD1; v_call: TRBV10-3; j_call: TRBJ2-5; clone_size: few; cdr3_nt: TGTGCCATCAGTCTTACAGGGGCCAGGGAGACCCAGTACTTC; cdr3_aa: CAISLTGARETQYF
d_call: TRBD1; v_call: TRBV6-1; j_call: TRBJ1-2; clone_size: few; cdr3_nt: TGTGCCAGCACCGGACAGGTTTCCAACTATGGCTACACCTTC; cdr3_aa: CASTGQVSNYGYTF
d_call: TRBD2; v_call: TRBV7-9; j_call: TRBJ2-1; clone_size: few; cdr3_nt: TGTGCCAGCAGCCCGGGACTAGCGGGGCCCCAACCATCCTACAATGAGCAGTTCTTC; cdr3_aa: CASSPGLAGPQPSYNEQFF
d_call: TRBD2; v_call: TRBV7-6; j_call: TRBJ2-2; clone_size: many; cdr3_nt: TGTGCCAGCAGCTCCTCTAGCGGGGGAGGGAACGGGGAGCTGTTTTTT; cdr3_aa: CASSSSSGGGNGELFF
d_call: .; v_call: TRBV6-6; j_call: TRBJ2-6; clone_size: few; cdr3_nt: TGTGCCAGCAGCCCCCGGCCTGGGGCCAACGTCCTGACTTTC; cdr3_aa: CASSPRPGANVLTF
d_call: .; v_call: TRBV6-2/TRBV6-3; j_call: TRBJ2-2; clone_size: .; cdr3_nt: TGTGCCACCTCCAGGTTGGGCGCGGGGGAGCTGTTTTTT; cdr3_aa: CATSRLGAGELFF
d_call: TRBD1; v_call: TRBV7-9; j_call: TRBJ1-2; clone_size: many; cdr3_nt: TGTGCCAGCAGCTTAGGCCGGGACAGGTTCTACGACTATGGCTACACCTTC; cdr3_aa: CASSLGRDRFYDYGYTF
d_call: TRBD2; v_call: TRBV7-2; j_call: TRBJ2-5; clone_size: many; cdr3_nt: TGTGCCAGCAGCTTTATCCTAGCGGAAGAGACCCAGTACTTC; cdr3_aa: CASSFILAEETQYF
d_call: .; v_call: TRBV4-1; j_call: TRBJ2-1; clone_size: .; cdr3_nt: TGCGCCAGCAGCCAAACGGGAATCTACAATGAGCAGTTCTTC; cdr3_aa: CASSQTGIYNEQFF
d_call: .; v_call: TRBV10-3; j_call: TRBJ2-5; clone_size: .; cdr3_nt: TGTGCCATCGGGGGCGAACCCGGGGAGACCCAGTACTTC; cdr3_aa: CAIGGEPGETQYF
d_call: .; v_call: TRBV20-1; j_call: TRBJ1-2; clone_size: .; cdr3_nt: TGCAGTGCCCTAAGTGGGGGATACTATGGCTACACCTTC; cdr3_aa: CSALSGGYYGYTF
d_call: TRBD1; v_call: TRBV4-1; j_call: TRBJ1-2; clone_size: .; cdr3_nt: TGCGCCAGCAGCCAAGATCGGAGGGACAGCCTATATGGCTACACCTTC; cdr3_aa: CASSQDRRDSLYGYTF
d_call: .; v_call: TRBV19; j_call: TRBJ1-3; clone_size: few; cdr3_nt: TGTGCCAGTAGTATGGTTTGGGGTACTGGAAACACCATATATTTT; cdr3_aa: CASSMVWGTGNTIYF
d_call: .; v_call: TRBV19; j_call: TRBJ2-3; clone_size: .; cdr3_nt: TGTGCCAGTAGTGTCCGACTGGGACCGGATACGCAGTATTTT; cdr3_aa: CASSVRLGPDTQYF
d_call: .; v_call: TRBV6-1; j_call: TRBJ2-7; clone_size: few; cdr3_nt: TGTGCCAGCAGTGAAATCAGGGATCGGTACGAGCAGTACTTC; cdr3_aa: CASSEIRDRYEQYF
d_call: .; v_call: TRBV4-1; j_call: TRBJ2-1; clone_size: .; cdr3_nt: TGCGCCAGCAGCCAAGGCGCCAGGGTGGGGCAGTTCTTC; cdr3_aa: CASSQGARVGQFF
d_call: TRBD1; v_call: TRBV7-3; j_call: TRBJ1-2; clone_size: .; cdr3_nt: TGTGCCAGCAGCGCAGCGACAGGGAGGAACTATGGCTACACCTTC; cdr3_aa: CASSAATGRNYGYTF